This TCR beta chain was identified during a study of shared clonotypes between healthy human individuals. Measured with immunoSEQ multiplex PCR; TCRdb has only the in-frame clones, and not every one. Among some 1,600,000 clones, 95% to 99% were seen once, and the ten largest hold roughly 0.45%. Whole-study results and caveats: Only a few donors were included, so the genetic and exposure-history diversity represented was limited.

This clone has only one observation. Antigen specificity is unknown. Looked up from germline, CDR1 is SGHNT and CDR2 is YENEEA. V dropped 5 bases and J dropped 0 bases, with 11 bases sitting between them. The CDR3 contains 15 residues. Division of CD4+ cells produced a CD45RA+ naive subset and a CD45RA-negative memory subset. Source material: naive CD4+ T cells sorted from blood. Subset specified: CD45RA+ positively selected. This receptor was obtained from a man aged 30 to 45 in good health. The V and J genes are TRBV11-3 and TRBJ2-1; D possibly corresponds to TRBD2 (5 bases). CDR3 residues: CASSVTRNSYNEQFF. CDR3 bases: TGTGCCAGCAGCGTAACTAGAAACTCCTACAATGAGCAGTTCTTC.